This paragraph covers one TCR beta chain sequence. Its specificity is not known. Assay used: immunoSEQ multiplex PCR; TCRdb lists only in-frame clones, some missing. Of around 17,000 clones in the sample, roughly 96% were seen once. Time point: baseline, week 1 (first vaccination visit). As for treatment: pre-vaccination baseline after standard-of-care therapy. Donor tumors were new WHO grade 3 or 4 IDH1-mutant, ATRX-lost astrocytomas. This sample is drawn from a study of a mutant IDH1 vaccine in newly diagnosed glioma. Study overall: Earlier treatment was radiotherapy, temozolomide, or both, with most getting both. Study-wide results and limits: Patients showed vaccine-induced immune responses at a rate of 90% to 95%. There seemed to be no relation between pseudoprogression and changes in top peripheral T cell clonotypes.

The CDR3 covers 14 residues. The germline V gene encodes CDR1 GTSNPN and CDR2 SVGIG (reference sequence). V was clipped by 3 bases and J by 0 bases; unmatched bases: 2. The sample in question was peripheral blood mononuclear cells (PBMCs), obtained from a glioma patient treated with radiotherapy, temozolomide or both. This sequence originates from a young woman with glioma. Some clones in this sample may be carry-over from other donors' samples. V gene TRBV30 combines with J gene TRBJ1-3; 7 nucleotides match TRBD1. CDR3 sequence: CAWRDRSSGNTIYF. The CDR3 bases are TGTGCCTGGAGGGACAGGAGCTCTGGAAACACCATATATTTT.